This TCR beta chain was sequenced during a study of Graves' ophthalmopathy and Graves' hyperthyroidism (dated by TCRdb to the late 2010s). Study-level background: Peripheral blood was collected before any treatment was given, at the time of initial diagnosis. Once sampling was done, hyperthyroidism patients were given methimazole at a starting dose of 30 mg daily, while ophthalmopathy patients were given high-dose intravenous methylprednisolone. In total, under 150 blood samples were TCR-sequenced: 43 ophthalmopathy, 75 hyperthyroidism and about 17 hyperthyroidism-to-ophthalmopathy patients. To tell Graves' ophthalmopathy apart from Graves' hyperthyroidism, and to predict which patients would progress to ophthalmopathy, the study relied on TCR beta repertoire signatures. An independent validation cohort comprised some 18 hyperthyroidism patients and 17 patients who later progressed from hyperthyroidism to ophthalmopathy. In more than five hyperthyroidism patients, the T-cell repertoires found in thyroid tissue were compared with those found in blood. To explore V-J signatures that distinguish ophthalmopathy from hyperthyroidism, a discovery set of more than 90 patients was enrolled, made up of over 40 with ophthalmopathy and roughly 55 with stable hyperthyroidism.

Trimming accounts for 1 base at V and 3 bases at J, while the number of junction bases matched to no gene is 1. There are 15 amino acids in the CDR3, from cysteine to phenylalanine inclusive. This entry keeps only the CDR3 DNA: 45 bases, framed from base 1. As encoded in the germline V gene, CDR1 is SGDLS while CDR2 is YYNGEE. There are many counts of this clonotype. Its antigen target is currently unknown. No per-base quality is available; no much larger clone lies one base away. TCR beta CDR3 regions were amplified from RNA transcripts for repertoire sequencing. HTBI primers and the Qiagen OneStep RT-PCR kit were used in a first-round RT-PCR, which was followed by a second-round multiplex PCR, size selection and purification. The libraries underwent paired-end sequencing with 100 bp reads on an Illumina HiSeq2000. Per the original workflow: SOAPnuke was used to process the reads, removing any read that contained adapters or uncalled bases, had a mean Phred below 15, or lacked an exact match to the constant primer or identifier. COPE v1.2.5 was used to merge high-quality paired reads. Each unique nucleotide sequence was defined as a clonotype, and clonotypes were aligned to IMGT TRB V, D and J references with MiTCR v1.1. Only V-J combinations with frequency above 0.0001 were analysed, covering about 99% of repertoires. For each V-J combination, a TCR clonal expansion and chaos score was defined as the ratio of F50 clonal expansion to chaos observed in the TCRdist matrix. Welch's t-statistics and random forest were used to reduce features to some 13 V-J combinations, which were fed into a naive Bayes classifier. The similarity between thyroid and blood repertoires was quantified using the Morisita-Horn index. Using fastp trimming at Q25 and MiXCR clonotype assembly, TCRdb reanalyzed the public sequencing data and kept in-frame beta chains. Each entry merges the rows of one CDR3 protein and shows their most common DNA and genes. The authors' filters were not applied to this entry. This sample holds around 340,000 distinct CDR3 sequences; roughly 15% were observed only once. The ten top clones hold 9% to 15% of the sample.

Here is what the overall study found, with its caveats: Most expanded thyroid clonotypes with frequency above 0.001 were also detected in blood, suggesting blood repertoires may reflect the thyroid immune response. No statistical method was used to predetermine the sample size, and group allocation was not hidden from the investigators. In validation, the model predicted ophthalmopathy progression with about 70% sensitivity and roughly 72% specificity; roughly eleven predicted patients were CT-confirmed with GO in a median of 6.5 months. In cross-validation, the 13-signature model distinguished ophthalmopathy from stable hyperthyroidism with just over 85% sensitivity and about 84% specificity, and in the test set the corresponding values were roughly 80% and 76%.

Ophthalmopathy patients were characterized by moderately to severely active disease, a Clinical Activity Score of at least 3, a NOSPECS grade of at least 4, and a disease duration under 3 months. Patients with other autoimmune diseases, uncontrolled infections, pregnancy or lactation were excluded from the study. Clinical symptoms, serum thyroxine, TRAb, thyroid ultrasound and orbital computed tomography were used for diagnosis. Using Ficoll-Paque density gradient centrifugation, PBMCs were isolated from 9.5 to 10 ml of fresh peripheral blood. Trizol reagent was used to extract the total RNA, and its quality was then checked on an Agilent 2100 Bioanalyzer.

The clonotype originates from an adult man with Graves' ophthalmopathy. The chain couples TRBV9 to TRBJ2-2; a stretch of 9 junction bases matches TRBD2. The sample consisted of peripheral blood. For the CDR3, the sequence is CASSVSGRYTGELFF. The sequenced DNA is TGTGCCAGCAGCGTAAGCGGGAGGTACACCGGGGAGCTGTTTTTT.